This T cell receptor (beta chain) emerged from a study of cytomegalovirus exposure and HLA in healthy donors. Study summary: One earlier analysis, a look at roughly 180 million T cells, found fewer than 140 million unique TCR beta sequences.

V shed 1 base and J shed 4 bases, with 14 bases lying between them. Germline CDR1 is SGHAT and CDR2 is FQNNGV. The CDR3 runs 16 residues. Notes on the study in general: What was likely a sequencing artifact was a cluster of highly shared sequence variants. The study listed 164 cytomegalovirus-associated TCR beta chains.

About this clone: No antigen is known for it.

PCR primers comprised 60 Vbeta and 13 Jbeta primers. Profiling relied on immunoSEQ multiplex PCR, and the TCRdb table lists in-frame clones only, not all of them. The top ten hold around 24% of the sample, which has about 87,000 clones, over 65% seen once. When sampled, the donors appeared nominally healthy, though they likely had unrecorded immune exposures. The chain couples TRBV11-2 to TRBJ1-3; maybe TRBD1 (5 bases). Sequenced material: PBMCs. The source is a young man in good health and CMV-seropositive. Here the CDR3 DNA reads TGTGCCAGCAGCTTAGTTTGGGGCTCAACCGGAAACACCATATATTTT. Translating it yields CASSLVWGSTGNTIYF.